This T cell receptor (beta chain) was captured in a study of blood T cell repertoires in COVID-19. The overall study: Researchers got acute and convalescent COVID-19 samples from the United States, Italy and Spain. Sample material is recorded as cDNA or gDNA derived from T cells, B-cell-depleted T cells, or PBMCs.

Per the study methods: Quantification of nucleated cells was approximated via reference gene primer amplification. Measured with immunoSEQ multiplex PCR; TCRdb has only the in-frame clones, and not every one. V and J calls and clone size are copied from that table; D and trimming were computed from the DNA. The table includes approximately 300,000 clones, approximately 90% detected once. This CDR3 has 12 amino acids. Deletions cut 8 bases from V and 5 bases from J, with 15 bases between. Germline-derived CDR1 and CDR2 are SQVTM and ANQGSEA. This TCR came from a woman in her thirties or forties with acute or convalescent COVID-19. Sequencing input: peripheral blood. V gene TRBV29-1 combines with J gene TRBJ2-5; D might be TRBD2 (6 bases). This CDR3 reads CSIQEGGETQYF. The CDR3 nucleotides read TGCAGCATCCAGGAGGGCGGTGAGACCCAGTACTTC.